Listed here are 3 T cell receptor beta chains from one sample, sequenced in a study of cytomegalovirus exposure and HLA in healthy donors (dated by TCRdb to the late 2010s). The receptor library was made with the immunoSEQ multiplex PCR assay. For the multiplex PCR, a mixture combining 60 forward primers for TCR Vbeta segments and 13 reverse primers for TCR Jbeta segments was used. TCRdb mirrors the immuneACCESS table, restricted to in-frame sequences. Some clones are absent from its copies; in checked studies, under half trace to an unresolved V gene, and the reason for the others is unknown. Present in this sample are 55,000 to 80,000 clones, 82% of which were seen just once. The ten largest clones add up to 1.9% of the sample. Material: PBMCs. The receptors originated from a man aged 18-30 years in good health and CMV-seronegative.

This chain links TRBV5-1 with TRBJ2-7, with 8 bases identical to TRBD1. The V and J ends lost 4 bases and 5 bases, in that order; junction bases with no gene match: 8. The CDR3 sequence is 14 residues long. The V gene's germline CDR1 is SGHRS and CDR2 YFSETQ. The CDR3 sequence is CASSLDRVINEQYF. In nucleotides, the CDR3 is TGCGCCAGCAGCCTGGACAGGGTCATAAACGAGCAGTACTTC.

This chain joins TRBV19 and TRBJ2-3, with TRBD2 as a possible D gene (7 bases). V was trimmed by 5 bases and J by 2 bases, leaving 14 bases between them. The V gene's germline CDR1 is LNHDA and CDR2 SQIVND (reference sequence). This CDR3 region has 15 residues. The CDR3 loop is CASSGGGRNTDTQYF. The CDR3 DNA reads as TGTGCCAGTAGTGGCGGGGGCAGAAACACAGATACGCAGTATTTT.

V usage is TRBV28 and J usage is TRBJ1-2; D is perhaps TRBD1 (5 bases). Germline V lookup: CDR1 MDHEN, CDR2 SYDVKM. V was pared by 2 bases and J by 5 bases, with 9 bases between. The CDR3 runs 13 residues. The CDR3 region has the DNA TGTGCCAGCAGTTTACCGCAGGGTTATGGCTACACCTTC. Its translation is CASSLPQGYGYTF.